Listed here is a single TCR beta chain. Individually, TCR cDNA molecules were each labelled with a unique molecular identifier. Each CDR3 protein is one row after TCRdb ran MiXCR on the 5' RACE reads. The table lists roughly 48,000 distinct CDR3 sequences, approximately 5.7% of them singletons. The sample comes from a study of spatial heterogeneity in lung cancer. About the study: More beta-chain than alpha-chain sequences were consistently detected. Raw-read counts averaged over ten per unique TCR and UMI combination.

The germline CDR1 and CDR2 sequences are PRHDT and FYEKMQ (reference sequence). The CDR3 covers 14 residues. V was shortened by 5 bases and J by 6 bases, with 14 bases between the two germline ends. As for time point: sample taken at primary tumor resection. Sequencing of whole RNA from tumor, nontumor lung or frozen PBMC involved no sorting. The donors comprised some 70 untreated early-stage non-small cell lung cancer patients. The chain is built from TRBV13 and TRBJ2-4; unclear D gene. This specimen was PBMCs, taken at surgery. The source of this sequence is a male donor with early-stage non-small cell lung cancer. CDR3: CASSLLGSGNIQYF. Written as DNA, the CDR3 is TGTGCCAGCAGCCTCCTGGGGTCTGGAAACATTCAGTACTTC.